These 17 T cell receptor beta chains share one sample of origin, sequenced in a study of blood T cell repertoires in COVID-19. Profiling relied on immunoSEQ multiplex PCR, and the TCRdb table lists in-frame clones only, not all of them. The table has approximately 150,000 clones, roughly four fifths seen once. The sequencing sample was made of peripheral blood. Receptors were obtained from a human donor with acute or convalescent COVID-19. The donor label of this sample is uncertain.

This clone has a single count. The CDR3 region is CASSVRENYGYTF. In nucleotides, the CDR3 is TGTGCCAGCAGCGTAAGGGAGAACTATGGCTACACCTTC. The chain combines TRBV9 with TRBJ1-2; D not certain. Trimming cost V 1 base and J 2 bases, with 6 bases left between them. The CDR3 extends over 13 amino acids. CDR1 SGDLS and CDR2 YYNGEE come from the germline V gene. Looking up the rest from reference TRBV9 and TRBJ1-2 gives the full variable domain: DSGVTQTPKHLITATGQRVTLRCSPRSGDLSVYWYQQSLDQGLQFLIQYYNGEERAKGNILERFSAQQFPDLHSELNLSSLELGDSALYFCASSVRENYGYTFGSGTRLTVV.

The J gene is TRBJ1-2, the V gene TRBV18; 7 bases agree with TRBD1. This CDR3 region has 18 residues. V lost 3 bases and J lost 5; bases outside the gene matches: 18. CDR1 is KGHSH and CDR2 is LQKENI in the germline V gene. Written as DNA, the CDR3 is TGTGCCAGCTCACCCCAACGGCTACAGGGGACACCAGGGTATGGCTACACCTTC. This sequence encodes CASSPQRLQGTPGYGYTF.

The J gene is TRBJ1-2, the V gene TRBV6-1; D remains ambiguous. Germline-derived CDR1 and CDR2 are MNHNS and SASEGT. V was trimmed by 2 bases and J by 5 bases, leaving 6 bases between them. The CDR3 has 12 residues. CDR3 sequence (DNA): TGTGCCAGCAGTGAACTCCGGTATGGCTACACCTTC. Residues: CASSELRYGYTF.

The chain carries TRBV4-2 and TRBJ1-1; TRBD1 might be the D (5 bases). CDR3 length equals 13 residues. V was shortened by 4 bases and J by 6 bases, with 12 bases between the two germline ends. Germline-derived CDR1 and CDR2 are LGHNA and YNFKEQ. Here the CDR3 reads CASSRQGGAEAFF. CDR3 DNA sequence: TGTGCCAGCAGCCGCCAGGGAGGGGCTGAAGCTTTCTTT.

The V and J genes are TRBV7-9 and TRBJ1-2, with 8 positions matching TRBD1. J was trimmed by 5 bases and V by 5 bases; bases with no gene match: 10. The CDR3 has 15 residues. CDR1 and CDR2 from the germline V gene are SEHNR and FQNEAQ (reference sequence). The CDR3 here is CASSPVRDRHYGYTF. DNA for the CDR3: TGTGCCAGCAGCCCTGTCCGGGACAGGCATTATGGCTACACCTTC.

The V and J genes are TRBV7-6 and TRBJ2-5; the match to TRBD2 covers 11 bases. Germline V CDR1 and CDR2: SGHVS, FNYEAQ. CDR3 length: 20 amino acids. With V trimmed by 2 bases and J by 4 bases, 18 bases remained unmatched. The CDR3 DNA is TGTGCCAGCAGCTTACGAGGGCTAGCGGGGGGCAGCCCCGTGTTAGAGACCCAGTACTTC. Translating it yields CASSLRGLAGGSPVLETQYF.

J is TRBJ2-3 and V is TRBV4-1; the match to TRBD1 covers 10 bases. J lost 3 bases, V lost 4 bases, and 10 bases had no gene match. CDR1 is MGHRA, CDR2 YSYEKL, per germline. This CDR3 has 17 residues. The chain's CDR3 is CASSRLPGQGWTDTQYF. In DNA, the CDR3 is TGCGCCAGCAGCCGATTACCGGGACAGGGGTGGACAGATACGCAGTATTTT.

The rearrangement joins TRBV4-2 to TRBJ2-2; 10 positions agree with TRBD2. V trimming: 2 bases; J trimming: 0 bases; junction bases outside the gene matches: 3. The CDR3 loop spans 17 amino acids. Germline V gene data show CDR1 as LGHNA and CDR2 as YNFKEQ. CDR3 in DNA: TGTGCCAGCAGCCAACTAGCGGGGGCTGCGAACACCGGGGAGCTGTTTTTT. Translation gives CASSQLAGAANTGELFF.

There are a few counts of this clone. The V and J genes are TRBV19 and TRBJ1-2; D is unresolved. Germline V CDR1 and CDR2: LNHDA, SQIVND (reference sequence). The CDR3 totals 15 residues. Trimming shortened V by 4 bases and J by 0 bases, and 12 bases separated the two germline ends. Here the CDR3 DNA reads TGTGCCAGTAGTAGCCCCGGCGGATCTAACTATGGCTACACCTTC. Translated, it gives CASSSPGGSNYGYTF.

J is TRBJ1-2 and V is TRBV18; TRBD1 agrees at 8 bases. Per germline, CDR1 KGHSH and CDR2 LQKENI. The J segment lost 4 bases and the V segment lost 3 bases, leaving 7 bases of the junction unmatched. This CDR3 has 15 amino acids. The CDR3 DNA reads TGTGCCAGCTCACCCCGACAGGGGCAGGGCTATGGCTACACCTTC. Its protein is CASSPRQGQGYGYTF.

The chain recombines TRBV6-2 or TRBV6-3 with TRBJ2-7; 15 nucleotides agree with TRBD2. V shed 2 bases and J 0 bases; nucleotides not matched to a gene: 5. Germline V gene sequence: CDR1 MNHEY, CDR2 SVGEGT. This CDR3 comprises 18 residues. In DNA, the CDR3 is TGTGCCAGCAGTTACGGGGGACTAGCGGGGGGCCACTCCTACGAGCAGTACTTC. It encodes CASSYGGLAGGHSYEQYF.

This chain uses TRBV5-1 with TRBJ1-1; 8 bases line up with TRBD1. The CDR3 covers 15 residues. The germline V gene has CDR1 SGHRS and CDR2 YFSETQ. Losses at the gene ends were 5 bases for V and 1 base for J; bases not matched to a gene: 7. The CDR3 sequence: CASSSDRGWNTEAFF. CDR3 coding DNA: TGCGCCAGCAGTTCCGACAGGGGATGGAACACTGAAGCTTTCTTT.

The chain carries TRBV3-1 (or the pseudogene TRBV3-2) and TRBJ1-2; D might be TRBD1 (5 bases). The V gene lost 1 base and the J gene lost 2 bases, with 8 bases spanning the gap. Germline CDR1 and CDR2: LGHDT and YNNKEL (reference sequence). The CDR3 has 14 residues. CDR3 DNA: TGTGCCAGCAGCCAAGGTCCAGGGAACTATGGCTACACCTTC. It yields the protein CASSQGPGNYGYTF.

This chain uses TRBV7-9 with TRBJ1-1; a possible D gene is TRBD1 (5 bases). The CDR3 spans 12 residues. Germline V gene data show CDR1 as SEHNR and CDR2 as FQNEAQ (reference sequence). V dropped 5 bases and J dropped 10 bases, with 14 bases sitting between them. In DNA, the CDR3 is TGTGCCAGCAGCCCCTCCGACAGTTCAGCTTTCTTT. Translation: CASSPSDSSAFF.

V usage is TRBV5-5 and J usage is TRBJ2-6; the D gene is possibly TRBD1 (5 bases). The ends were cut back, 4 bases at V and 0 bases at J, with 11 bases in the middle. Germline V gene lookup returns CDR1 SGHKS and CDR2 YYEKEE (reference sequence). The CDR3 loop spans 16 amino acids. The CDR3 DNA sequence: TGTGCCAGCAGCGTGGACATTCCCTCTGGGGCCAACGTCCTGACTTTC. Translation gives CASSVDIPSGANVLTF.

The chain couples TRBV2 to TRBJ2-7; the match to TRBD2 covers 7 bases. The CDR3 is 15 residues long. The V segment lost 7 bases and the J segment 0 bases; nucleotides outside the gene matches: 9. Germline V gene data show CDR1 as SNHLY and CDR2 as FYNNEI. The CDR3 coding sequence is TGTGCCAGCACCTTGGGGGGGTCTAACTCCTACGAGCAGTACTTC. This codes for CASTLGGSNSYEQYF.

The V and J genes are TRBV30 and TRBJ1-2; D remains ambiguous. The CDR3 is 12 residues long. V was pared by 2 bases and J by 6 bases, with 10 bases between. Germline V gene lookup returns CDR1 GTSNPN and CDR2 SVGIG (reference sequence). The CDR3 sequence: CAWSQRRDGYTF. In DNA form, the CDR3 reads TGTGCCTGGAGTCAAAGGAGAGATGGCTACACCTTC.